This T cell receptor (beta chain) is from a study of read filtering for tumor transcriptome and immune sequencing (TCRdb year 2020). General notes on the study: The cohort consisted of some 16 male and around 14 female patients, with a mean age of 65.9 years and an age range of about 47 to 85. Under revised international staging, about 8 patients fell into R-ISS I, 15 to 20 into R-ISS II and roughly 7 into R-ISS III. After DNase treatment, whole-transcriptome libraries were prepared using the TruSeq RNA Access Library Prep Kit. Per sample, about 3.5 to 10.27 million TCR-region mapped reads were obtained with IR-seq, compared with only about 80 to 1,400 with RNA-seq. TCR repertoires obtained by targeted immune repertoire sequencing and by bulk whole-transcriptome sequencing performed on the same bone marrow samples were compared. One main goal was a read-filtering strategy for immune repertoire data, in particular deciding whether clonotypes backed by only one read should be removed. What the authors observed across the whole study: IR-seq captured clonotypes at much higher depth and more reliably than RNA-seq, and smaller IR-seq throughput sufficed to identify most shared clonotypes. The correlation between IR-seq and RNA-seq shared clonotype proportions was increased by removal of single-read clonotypes. The sorted CD138-negative fraction was a mixed bone marrow immune population, not purified T cells. In IR-seq, single-read clonotypes were around four fifths of clonotypes but around 3.2% of total reads; in RNA-seq they were about three quarters of clonotypes and 35% to 45% of reads.

The CDR3, from cysteine to phenylalanine, totals 14 residues. Of the read, only the CDR3 DNA is kept; its 42 bases are in frame from base 1. Trimmed from V: 2 bases; trimmed from J: 8 bases; junction bases lacking a gene match: 5. CDR1 and CDR2, per the germline V gene, are MNHEY and SVGEGT. Each patient had bone marrow sampled at the time of active disease. Bone marrow mononuclear cells were isolated by Ficoll-Hypaque density gradient centrifugation. To remove myeloma plasma cells, the cells were labeled with CD138 magnetic microbeads on a MACS separator, and CD138-negative cells were then collected by negative selection. Flow cytometry with CD138 antibodies on an Attune NxT was used to check how pure the isolated cells were. TRIzol reagent was used to extract total RNA, and a NanoDrop spectrophotometer was used to quantify the extracted RNA. For each patient, paired RNA-seq and IR-seq were run on the CD138-negative bone marrow sample from that patient.

Starting from roughly 410 ng RNA, TCR libraries were constructed with the Immunoverse kit using molecular barcoded adaptors that cover the alpha/delta and beta/gamma chains. The same RNA used for transcriptome sequencing was used for TCR library preparation. Sequencing of TCR libraries was carried out on an Illumina HiSeq 4000 with 2 x 150 cycles. The study's own analysis went as follows. MiXCR aligned TCR reads to human V, D, J and C references and assembled the aligned reads into CDR3 clonotypes, with quality filtering and error correction included. The tcR package in R was used to analyze clonotype counts and gene usage diversity. For inspection of raw mapping reads, RNA-seq reads were mapped by STAR aligner version 2.5.3a onto GRCh37 of the human genome. To test the effect of sequencing depth on detected clonotypes, IR-seq fastq files were randomly downsampled using Seqtk 1.3. TCRdb reprocessed the public reads (quality trimming at Q25 with fastp, clone calling with MiXCR) and kept in-frame beta chains. Every entry covers one CDR3 protein and lists the most common genes and DNA from its rows. The V and J calls here are based on TCRdb, not the publication. This sample has under 40,000 distinct CDR3 sequences in its table, and roughly 15% of those were observed once. Jointly, the top ten make up around 20% of the sample.

There are many counts of this clonotype. No antigen is known for it. No clone much larger than this one lies a single base away; base qualities are absent. The V gene is TRBV6-2 or TRBV6-3 and the J gene is TRBJ2-1; TRBD1 agrees with 8 junctional bases. The sequencing input was a population of CD138-negative cells sorted from bone marrow. According to the study, the label for this sample's cell subset or site signals: bone marrow mononuclear cells depleted of CD138+ plasma/myeloma cells by negative magnetic selection. This TCR was sampled from a donor at least 40 years old with multiple myeloma. CDR3 loop: CASSYPDRAHEQFF. The DNA sequence follows: TGTGCCAGCAGTTACCCGGACAGGGCCCATGAGCAGTTCTTC.